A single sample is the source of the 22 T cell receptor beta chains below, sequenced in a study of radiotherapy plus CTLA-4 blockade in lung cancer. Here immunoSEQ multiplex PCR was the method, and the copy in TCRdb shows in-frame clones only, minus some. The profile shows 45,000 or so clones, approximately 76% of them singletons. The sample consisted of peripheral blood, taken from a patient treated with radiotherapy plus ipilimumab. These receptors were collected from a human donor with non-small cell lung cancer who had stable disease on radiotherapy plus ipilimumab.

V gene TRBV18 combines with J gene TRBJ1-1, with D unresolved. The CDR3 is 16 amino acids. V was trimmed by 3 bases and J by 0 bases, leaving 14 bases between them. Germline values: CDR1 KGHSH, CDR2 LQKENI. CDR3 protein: CASSPKGPSMNTEAFF. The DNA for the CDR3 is TGTGCCAGCTCACCGAAGGGTCCGTCAATGAACACTGAAGCTTTCTTT.

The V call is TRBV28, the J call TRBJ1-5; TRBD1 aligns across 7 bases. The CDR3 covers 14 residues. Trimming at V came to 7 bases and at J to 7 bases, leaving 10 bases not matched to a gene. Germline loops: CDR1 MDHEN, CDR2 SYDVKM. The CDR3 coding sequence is TGTGCCAGCACCGCGACGACAGGGCGGCAGCCCCAGCATTTT. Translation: CASTATTGRQPQHF.

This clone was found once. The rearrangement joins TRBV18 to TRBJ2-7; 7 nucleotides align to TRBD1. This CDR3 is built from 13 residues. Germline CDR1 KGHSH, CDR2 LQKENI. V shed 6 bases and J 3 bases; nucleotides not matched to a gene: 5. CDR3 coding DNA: TGTGCCAGCTCCCCCGGGACAGACTACGAGCAGTACTTC. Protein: CASSPGTDYEQYF.

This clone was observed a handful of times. The CDR3 protein is CASSFTSGDEQFF. As DNA, the CDR3 is TGTGCCAGCAGCTTCACTTCAGGGGATGAGCAGTTCTTC. The genes are TRBV7-9 and TRBJ2-1; D may be TRBD1 (6 bases). In germline, CDR1 is SEHNR, CDR2 FQNEAQ (reference sequence). This CDR3 region has 13 residues. The ends were cut back, 3 bases at V and 8 bases at J, with 11 bases in the middle.

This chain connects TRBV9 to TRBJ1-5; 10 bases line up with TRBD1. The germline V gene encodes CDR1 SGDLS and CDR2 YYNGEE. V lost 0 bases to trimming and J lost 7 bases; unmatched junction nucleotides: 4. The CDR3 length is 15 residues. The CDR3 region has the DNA TGTGCCAGCAGCGTAGGGGGACAGGGGTCCCAGCCCCAGCATTTT. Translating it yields CASSVGGQGSQPQHF.

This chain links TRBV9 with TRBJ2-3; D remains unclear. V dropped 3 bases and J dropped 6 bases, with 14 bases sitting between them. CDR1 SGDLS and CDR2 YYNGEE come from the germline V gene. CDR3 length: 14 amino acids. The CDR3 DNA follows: TGTGCCAGCAGCGCCCCCCCCTTTGGGGATACGCAGTATTTT. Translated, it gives CASSAPPFGDTQYF.

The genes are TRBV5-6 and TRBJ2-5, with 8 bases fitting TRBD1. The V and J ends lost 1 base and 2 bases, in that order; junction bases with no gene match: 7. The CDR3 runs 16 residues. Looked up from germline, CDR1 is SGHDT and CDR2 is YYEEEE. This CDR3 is CASSLNPGQAQETQYF. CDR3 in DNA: TGTGCCAGCAGCTTGAACCCGGGACAGGCGCAAGAGACCCAGTACTTC.

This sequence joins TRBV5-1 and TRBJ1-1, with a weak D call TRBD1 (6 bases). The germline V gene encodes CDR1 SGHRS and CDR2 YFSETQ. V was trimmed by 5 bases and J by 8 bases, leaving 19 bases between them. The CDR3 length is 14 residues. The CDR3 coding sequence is TGCGCCAGCAGACTGGAGGGGACACCAAACGAAGCTTTCTTT. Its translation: CASRLEGTPNEAFF.

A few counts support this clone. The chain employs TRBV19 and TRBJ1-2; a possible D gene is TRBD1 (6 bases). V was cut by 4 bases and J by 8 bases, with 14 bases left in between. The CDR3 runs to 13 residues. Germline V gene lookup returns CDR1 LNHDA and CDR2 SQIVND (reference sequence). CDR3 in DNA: TGTGCCAGTAGTAAGGGGGGTCCAGCGGGCTACACCTTC. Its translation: CASSKGGPAGYTF.

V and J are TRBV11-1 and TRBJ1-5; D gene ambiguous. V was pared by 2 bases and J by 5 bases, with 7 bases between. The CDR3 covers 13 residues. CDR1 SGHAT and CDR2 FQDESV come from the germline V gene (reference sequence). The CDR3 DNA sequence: TGTGCCAGCAGCTTATTCGGTGATCAGCCCCAGCATTTT. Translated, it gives CASSLFGDQPQHF.

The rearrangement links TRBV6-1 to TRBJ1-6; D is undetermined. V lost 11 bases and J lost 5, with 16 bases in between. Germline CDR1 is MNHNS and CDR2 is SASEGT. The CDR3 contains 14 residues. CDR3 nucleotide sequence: TGTGCCGCGGAGGGTAGGGCGAATAATTCACCCCTCCACTTT. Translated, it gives CAAEGRANNSPLHF.

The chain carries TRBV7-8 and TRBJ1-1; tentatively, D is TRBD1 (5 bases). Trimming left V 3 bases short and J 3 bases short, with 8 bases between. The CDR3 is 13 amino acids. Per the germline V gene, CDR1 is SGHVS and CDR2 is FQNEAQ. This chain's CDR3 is CASSFTGDTEAFF. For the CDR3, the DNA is TGTGCCAGCAGCTTTACGGGGGACACTGAAGCTTTCTTT.

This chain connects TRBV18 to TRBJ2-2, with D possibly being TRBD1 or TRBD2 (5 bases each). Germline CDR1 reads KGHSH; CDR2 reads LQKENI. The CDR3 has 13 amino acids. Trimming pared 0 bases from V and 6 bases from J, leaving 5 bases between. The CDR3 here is CASSPPGAGELFF. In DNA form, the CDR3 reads TGTGCCAGCTCACCACCGGGGGCCGGGGAGCTGTTTTTT.

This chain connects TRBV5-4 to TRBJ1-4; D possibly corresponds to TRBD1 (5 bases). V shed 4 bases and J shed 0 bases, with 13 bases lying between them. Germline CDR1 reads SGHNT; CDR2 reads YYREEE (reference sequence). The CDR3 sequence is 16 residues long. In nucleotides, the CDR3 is TGTGCCAGCAGCATTCAGGGCGCGGCAACTAATGAAAAACTGTTTTTT. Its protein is CASSIQGAATNEKLFF.

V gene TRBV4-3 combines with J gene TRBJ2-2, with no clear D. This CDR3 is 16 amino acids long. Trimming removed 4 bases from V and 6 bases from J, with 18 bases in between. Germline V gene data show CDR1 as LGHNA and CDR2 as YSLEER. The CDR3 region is CASSPGRGAQAGELFF. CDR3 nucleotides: TGCGCCAGCAGCCCAGGAAGAGGCGCCCAAGCCGGGGAGCTGTTTTTT.

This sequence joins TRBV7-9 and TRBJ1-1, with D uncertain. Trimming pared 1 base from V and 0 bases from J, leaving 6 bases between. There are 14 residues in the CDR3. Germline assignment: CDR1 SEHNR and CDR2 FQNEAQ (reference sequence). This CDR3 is CASSLGTVNTEAFF. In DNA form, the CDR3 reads TGTGCCAGCAGCTTAGGGACGGTGAACACTGAAGCTTTCTTT.

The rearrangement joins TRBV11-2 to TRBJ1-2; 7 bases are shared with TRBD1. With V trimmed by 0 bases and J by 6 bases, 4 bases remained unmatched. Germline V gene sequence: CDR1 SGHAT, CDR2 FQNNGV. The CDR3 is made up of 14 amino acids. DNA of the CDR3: TGTGCCAGCAGCTTAGAGGGGACAGCGAATGGCTACACCTTC. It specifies CASSLEGTANGYTF.

CDR3 residues: CASSPGQGDTYGYTF. The CDR3 DNA reads as TGTGCCAGCTCACCAGGACAGGGTGATACCTATGGCTACACCTTC. The chain recombines TRBV18 with TRBJ1-2; 8 bases are shared with TRBD1. CDR3 length: 15 amino acids. V dropped 2 bases and J dropped 4; count of bases not matched to a gene: 6. Germline V gene data show CDR1 as KGHSH and CDR2 as LQKENI.

The CDR3 loop is CASSLVAGMANYGYTF. The CDR3 nucleotides are TGTGCCAGCAGCTTAGTAGCGGGGATGGCTAACTATGGCTACACCTTC. The chain has TRBV7-2 and TRBJ1-2; D unresolved. V dropped 1 base and J dropped 0 bases, with 12 bases sitting between them. This CDR3 region has 16 residues. Germline loops: CDR1 SGHTA, CDR2 FQGNSA.

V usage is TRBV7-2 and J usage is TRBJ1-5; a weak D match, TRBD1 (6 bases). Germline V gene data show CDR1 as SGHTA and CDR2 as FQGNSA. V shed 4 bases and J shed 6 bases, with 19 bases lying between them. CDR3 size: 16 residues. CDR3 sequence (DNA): TGTGCCAGCAGCTCTCAAGGAGTCGGGGGCTCTCAGCCCCAGCATTTT. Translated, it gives CASSSQGVGGSQPQHF. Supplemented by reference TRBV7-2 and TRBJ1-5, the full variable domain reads GAGVSQSPSNKVTEKGKDVELRCDPISGHTALYWYRQSLGQGLEFLIYFQGNSAPDKSGLPSDRFSAERTGGSVSTLTIQRTQQEDSAVYLCASSSQGVGGSQPQHFGDGTRLSIL.

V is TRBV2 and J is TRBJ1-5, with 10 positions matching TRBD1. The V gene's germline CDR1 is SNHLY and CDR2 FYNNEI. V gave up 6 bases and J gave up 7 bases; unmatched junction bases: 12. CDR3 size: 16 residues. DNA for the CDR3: TGTGCCAGCAGGGCACCGGGACAGGGGACGGGGCAGCCCCAGCATTTT. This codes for CASRAPGQGTGQPQHF.

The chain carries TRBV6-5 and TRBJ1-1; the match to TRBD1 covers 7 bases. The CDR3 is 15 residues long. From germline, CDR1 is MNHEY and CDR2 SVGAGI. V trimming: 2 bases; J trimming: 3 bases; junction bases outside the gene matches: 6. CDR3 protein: CASSYATGRDTEAFF. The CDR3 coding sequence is TGTGCCAGCAGTTACGCGACAGGGAGGGACACTGAAGCTTTCTTT.